This T cell receptor (beta chain) was sequenced for a study of blood T cells in healthy people across ages. Primed by a sample-barcoded 5' primer and a J-beta primer mix, a second PCR proceeded for 7 to 11 cycles. TCRdb reanalysed the 5' RACE reads using MiXCR and keeps one entry per CDR3 protein. Of approximately 2,000,000 distinct CDR3 sequences listed, 35% to 50% are singletons. Study findings and constraints: Aged donors had fewer naive CD4+ cells and lower diversity than long-lived donors. Older age coincided with a roughly linear decline in TCR beta diversity per million T cells.

Remarks on this clonotype: Antigen specificity is unknown.

CDR3 length: 14 residues. The V end lost 1 base, the J end lost 5 bases, and 11 bases lay between the germline ends. Germline lookup yields CDR1 SGHAT and CDR2 FQNNGV. Every donor provided roughly 10 milliliters of peripheral blood. The rearrangement uses TRBV11-2 and TRBJ2-5, with unresolved D. The sequenced sample consisted of blood. The sequence derives from a human donor in good health. As DNA, the CDR3 is TGTGCCAGCAGCTTAGCGGTTACGGTTGAGACCCAGTACTTC. Translation: CASSLAVTVETQYF.